A few counts support the clone carrying this T cell receptor beta chain. The entry originates in a study of T cell repertoires in cytomegalovirus infection. TCRdb used MiXCR to reprocess the reads, holding one entry per CDR3 protein. The table includes about 130,000 distinct CDR3 sequences, approximately 8.8% detected once. Germline CDR1 reads SGHNT; CDR2 reads YYREEE (reference sequence). The CDR3 sequence is 16 residues long. V was trimmed by 4 bases and J by 2 bases, leaving 13 bases between them. Sequenced sample: PBMCs. This clonotype was obtained from a human donor in good health (CMV status not recorded). Some clones in this sample may be carry-over from other donors' samples. The gene calls are TRBV5-4 and TRBJ2-6; tentative D call: TRBD2 (6 bases). This chain's CDR3 is CASSPDGGTGANVLTF. Here the CDR3 DNA reads TGTGCCAGCAGCCCAGATGGGGGGACTGGGGCCAACGTCCTGACTTTC.